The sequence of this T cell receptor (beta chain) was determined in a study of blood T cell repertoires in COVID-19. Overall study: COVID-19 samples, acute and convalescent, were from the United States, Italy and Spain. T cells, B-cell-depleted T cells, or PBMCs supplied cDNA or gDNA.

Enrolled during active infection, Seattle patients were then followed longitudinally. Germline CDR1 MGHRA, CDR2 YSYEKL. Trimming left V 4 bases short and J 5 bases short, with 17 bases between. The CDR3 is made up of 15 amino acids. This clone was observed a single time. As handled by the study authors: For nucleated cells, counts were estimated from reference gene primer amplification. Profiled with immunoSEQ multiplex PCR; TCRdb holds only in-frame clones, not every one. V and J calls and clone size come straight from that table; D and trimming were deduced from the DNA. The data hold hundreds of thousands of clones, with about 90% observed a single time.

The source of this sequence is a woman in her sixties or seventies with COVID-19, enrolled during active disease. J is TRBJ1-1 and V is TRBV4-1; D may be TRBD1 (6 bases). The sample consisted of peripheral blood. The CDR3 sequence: CASSPGTGSGTEAFF. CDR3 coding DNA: TGCGCCAGCAGCCCCGGAACAGGGTCGGGAACTGAAGCTTTCTTT.